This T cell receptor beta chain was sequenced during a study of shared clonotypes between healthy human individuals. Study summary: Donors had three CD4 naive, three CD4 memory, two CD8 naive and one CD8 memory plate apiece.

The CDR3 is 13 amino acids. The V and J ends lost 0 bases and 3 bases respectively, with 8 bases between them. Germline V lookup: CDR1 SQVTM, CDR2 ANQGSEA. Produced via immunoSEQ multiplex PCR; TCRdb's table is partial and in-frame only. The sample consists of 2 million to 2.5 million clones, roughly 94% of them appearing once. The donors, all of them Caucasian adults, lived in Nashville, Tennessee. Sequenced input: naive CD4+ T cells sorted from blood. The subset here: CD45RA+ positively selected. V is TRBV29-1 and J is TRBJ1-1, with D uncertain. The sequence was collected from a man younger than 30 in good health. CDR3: CSVEDGWYTEAFF. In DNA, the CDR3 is TGCAGCGTTGAAGACGGGTGGTACACTGAAGCTTTCTTT.